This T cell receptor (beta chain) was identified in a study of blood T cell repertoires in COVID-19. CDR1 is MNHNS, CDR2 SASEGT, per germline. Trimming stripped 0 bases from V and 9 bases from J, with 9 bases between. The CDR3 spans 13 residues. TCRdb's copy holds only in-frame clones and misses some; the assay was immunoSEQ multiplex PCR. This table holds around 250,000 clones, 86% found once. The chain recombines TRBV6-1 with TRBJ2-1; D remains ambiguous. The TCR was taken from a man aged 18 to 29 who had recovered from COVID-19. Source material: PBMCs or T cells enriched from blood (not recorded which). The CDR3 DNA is TGTGCCAGCAGTGAAGCAAGAGGCAGTGAGCAGTTCTTC. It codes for CASSEARGSEQFF.